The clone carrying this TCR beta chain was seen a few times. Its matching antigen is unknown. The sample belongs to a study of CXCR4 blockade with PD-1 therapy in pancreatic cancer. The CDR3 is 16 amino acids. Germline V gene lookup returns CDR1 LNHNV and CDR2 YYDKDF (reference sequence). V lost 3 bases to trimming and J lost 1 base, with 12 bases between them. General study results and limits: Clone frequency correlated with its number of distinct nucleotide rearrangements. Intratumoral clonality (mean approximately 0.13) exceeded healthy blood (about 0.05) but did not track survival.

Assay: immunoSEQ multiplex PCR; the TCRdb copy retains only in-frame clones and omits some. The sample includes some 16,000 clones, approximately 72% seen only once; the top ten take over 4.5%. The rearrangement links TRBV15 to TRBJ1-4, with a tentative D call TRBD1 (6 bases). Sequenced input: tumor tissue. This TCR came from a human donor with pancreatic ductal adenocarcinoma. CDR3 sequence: CATSSSDRQTNEKLFF. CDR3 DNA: TGTGCCACCAGCAGCAGTGACAGGCAAACTAATGAAAAACTGTTTTTT. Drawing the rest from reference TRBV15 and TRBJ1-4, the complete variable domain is DAMVIQNPRYQVTQFGKPVTLSCSQTLNHNVMYWYQQKSSQAPKLLFHYYDKDFNNEADTPDNFQSRRPNTSFCFLDIRSPGLGDTAMYLCATSSSDRQTNEKLFFGSGTQLSVL.